Each of the 24 T cell receptor beta chains below was sequenced from the same sample in a study of blood T cell repertoires in COVID-19. The assay was immunoSEQ multiplex PCR, and TCRdb's table has in-frame clones only and misses some. The top ten clones hold 1.9% of a sample with roughly 240,000 clones, 82% of them seen once. The sample consisted of peripheral blood. Receptor source: a woman older than 75 with acute or convalescent COVID-19.

V usage is TRBV7-3 and J usage is TRBJ2-1; 13 nucleotides align to TRBD2. Unmatched junction bases numbered 5, after V lost 4 bases and J lost 8 bases. The germline CDR1 and CDR2 sequences are SGHTA and FQGTGA. The CDR3 spans 15 residues. Here the CDR3 DNA reads TGTGCCAGCAGCTCGGGACTAGCGGGAAGGTATGAGCAGTTCTTC. This codes for CASSSGLAGRYEQFF.

This clone was seen more than once but under ten times. This chain links TRBV7-8 with TRBJ1-1, with D perhaps TRBD1 (5 bases). This CDR3 has 12 amino acids. The germline V and J ends were trimmed by 6 bases and 5 bases, with 10 bases remaining between them. Per germline, CDR1 SGHVS and CDR2 FQNEAQ. The CDR3, as DNA: TGTGCCAGCAGAGACAGTTTAACTGAAGCTTTCTTT. It yields the protein CASRDSLTEAFF. The whole variable domain, filled in from reference TRBV7-8 and TRBJ1-1, reads GAGVSQSPRYKVAKRGQDVALRCDPISGHVSLFWYQQALGQGPEFLTYFQNEAQLDKSGLPSDRFFAERPEGSVSTLKIQRTQQEDSAVYLCASRDSLTEAFFGQGTRLTVV.

This clone has a single count. The chain couples TRBV13 to TRBJ1-5; a weak D match, TRBD1 (5 bases). The CDR3 spans 17 residues. Per germline, CDR1 PRHDT and CDR2 FYEKMQ (reference sequence). V lost 0 bases and J 2 bases, leaving 14 bases between the germline ends. The CDR3 bases are TGTGCCAGCAGCTTAGGCCTTGGCGGGGCTGGCAATCAGCCCCAGCATTTT. Amino acid sequence: CASSLGLGGAGNQPQHF. Drawing the rest from reference TRBV13 and TRBJ1-5, the complete variable domain is AAGVIQSPRHLIKEKRETATLKCYPIPRHDTVYWYQQGPGQDPQFLISFYEKMQSDKGSIPDRFSAQQFSDYHSELNMSSLELGDSALYFCASSLGLGGAGNQPQHFGDGTRLSIL.

J is TRBJ2-1 and V is TRBV7-2, with 10 bases identical to TRBD2. Germline V gene lookup returns CDR1 SGHTA and CDR2 FQGNSA. The CDR3 runs to 16 residues. Unmatched junction bases numbered 9, after V lost 3 bases and J lost 7 bases. CDR3 coding DNA: TGTGCCAGCAGCTTGCAAAGCGGGGGGGCCCAGAATGAGCAGTTCTTC. Protein product: CASSLQSGGAQNEQFF.

The count of this clone is one. This rearrangement joins TRBV12-1 to TRBJ2-3; the table's D call of TRBD2 was not tested on the DNA. TRBV12-1 is assigned pseudogene status. The CDR3 has 15 residues. In DNA form, the CDR3 reads TGTGCCAGCAGCCCTCTAGCGGGAGGCTGGGATACGCAGTATTTT. It specifies CASSPLAGGWDTQYF.

The V call is TRBV4-3, the J call TRBJ2-1; D might be TRBD1 (6 bases). There are 14 residues in the CDR3. The germline CDR1 and CDR2 sequences are LGHNA and YSLEER. The V and J ends lost 0 bases and 3 bases respectively, with 6 bases between them. The CDR3 reads CASSQEGGYNEQFF. In DNA, the CDR3 is TGCGCCAGCAGCCAAGAAGGGGGCTACAATGAGCAGTTCTTC.

This clone was observed a single time. This chain links TRBV28 with TRBJ2-1; weak D call: TRBD2 (5 bases). Germline V gene sequence: CDR1 MDHEN, CDR2 SYDVKM. V was cut by 6 bases and J by 6 bases, with 18 bases left in between. The CDR3 contains 15 residues. The DNA of the CDR3 is TGTGCCAGCAGCCTTGGGCGGGCCTTGGCCAATGAGCAGTTCTTC. Translated: CASSLGRALANEQFF.

CDR3 region: CASSDNSQRDEKLFF. Written as DNA, the CDR3 is TGTGCCAGCAGTGATAACTCGCAACGGGATGAAAAACTGTTTTTT. The rearrangement uses TRBV6-6 and TRBJ1-4; no clear D gene. Trimming stripped 5 bases from V and 6 bases from J, with 16 bases between. Per the germline V gene, CDR1 is MNHNY and CDR2 is SVGAGI (reference sequence). CDR3 length: 15 residues.

The V gene is TRBV7-2, the J gene TRBJ2-7; 9 nucleotides line up with TRBD1. V shed 1 base and J 2 bases; nucleotides not matched to a gene: 3. Germline CDR1 and CDR2: SGHTA and FQGNSA. This CDR3 region has 15 residues. CDR3 DNA: TGTGCCAGCAGCTTAGGACAGGGGGGAACCTACGAGCAGTACTTC. This encodes CASSLGQGGTYEQYF.

This rearrangement joins TRBV3-1 (or the pseudogene TRBV3-2) to TRBJ2-7, with 10 positions matching TRBD2. The CDR3 is 16 residues long. The trim removed 1 base at V and 1 base at J, leaving 4 bases unmatched. Germline V gene sequence: CDR1 LGHDT, CDR2 YNNKEL (reference sequence). The CDR3 DNA follows: TGTGCCAGCAGCCAAGCTCCAGCGGGGGGGTCCTACGAGCAGTACTTC. Amino acids: CASSQAPAGGSYEQYF.

This chain connects TRBV9 to TRBJ1-2; TRBD1 matches at 7 bases. The CDR3 length is 13 residues. Germline assignment: CDR1 SGDLS and CDR2 YYNGEE. Trimming took 4 bases from V and 2 from J; bases not matched to a gene: 2. The CDR3 DNA follows: TGTGCCAGCAGCCAGGACAGGAACTATGGCTACACCTTC. As protein: CASSQDRNYGYTF.

A single count supports this clone. CDR3 DNA: TGTGCCAGCAGCGCGACGGGACAGGGGGCAGGTAGCTACACCTTC. This sequence encodes CASSATGQGAGSYTF. The rearrangement links TRBV9 to TRBJ1-2; 12 positions match TRBD1. The CDR3 is made up of 15 amino acids. V gave up 3 bases and J gave up 9 bases; unmatched junction bases: 9. The germline CDR1 and CDR2 sequences are SGDLS and YYNGEE.

The chain uses TRBV6-5 and TRBJ2-2; perhaps TRBD2 as D (6 bases). With 4 bases removed from V and 5 bases from J, the gap between germline ends came to 8 bases. The CDR3 covers 13 residues. Looked up from germline, CDR1 is MNHEY and CDR2 is SVGAGI. CDR3 region: CASSWEATGELFF. CDR3 nucleotide sequence: TGTGCCAGCAGTTGGGAGGCGACCGGGGAGCTGTTTTTT.

Here the CDR3 reads CASSLPTKGSWYF. The CDR3 nucleotides are TGTGCCAGCAGTTTACCGACGAAGGGGTCGTGGTACTTC. The chain recombines TRBV28 with TRBJ2-7, with a weak D call TRBD1 (5 bases). Germline CDR1 MDHEN, CDR2 SYDVKM. The CDR3 totals 13 residues. Trimming left V 2 bases short and J 12 bases short, with 17 bases between.

The genes are TRBV18 and TRBJ2-5; 7 bases line up with TRBD1. With 3 bases clipped from V and 4 bases from J, the junction kept 5 bases outside the gene matches. This CDR3 is 14 amino acids long. Germline CDR1 KGHSH, CDR2 LQKENI. CDR3 loop: CASSPTGQRETQYF. In DNA, the CDR3 is TGTGCCAGCTCACCGACGGGACAGAGAGAGACCCAGTACTTC.

This sequence joins TRBV6-5 and TRBJ1-2; D gene uncertain. The V gene's germline CDR1 is MNHEY and CDR2 SVGAGI. CDR3 length: 15 amino acids. Between the trimmed V and J ends, which lost 4 bases and 4 bases, there was a span of 16 bases. CDR3 DNA sequence: TGTGCCAGCAGTTTCCGGGCCGGGGAGGGCTATGGCTACACCTTC. Protein: CASSFRAGEGYGYTF.

The V call is TRBV14, the J call TRBJ2-1, with TRBD2 matching over 9 bases. The CDR3 has 16 amino acids. Germline V gene lookup returns CDR1 SGHDN and CDR2 FVKESK. V shed 4 bases and J 6 bases; nucleotides not matched to a gene: 10. CDR3 bases: TGTGCCAGCAGCCGGTCTGGCGGGGGGGCCGGCAATGAGCAGTTCTTC. It specifies CASSRSGGGAGNEQFF.

The V call is TRBV18, the J call TRBJ1-1; TRBD1 agrees at 7 bases. Germline loops: CDR1 KGHSH, CDR2 LQKENI. The length of the CDR3 is 15 residues. With 5 bases clipped from V and 2 bases from J, the junction kept 8 bases outside the gene matches. The chain's CDR3 is CASSTTGNPNTEAFF. The CDR3, as DNA: TGTGCCAGCTCAACGACAGGGAACCCCAACACTGAAGCTTTCTTT.

The rearrangement joins TRBV12-3 or TRBV12-4 to TRBJ1-2; 10 nucleotides align to TRBD1. Trimming at V came to 6 bases and at J to 6 bases, leaving 4 bases not matched to a gene. The CDR3 spans 13 residues. The CDR3 DNA sequence: TGTGCCAGCAGCCCCGGGACAGGGGATGGCTACACCTTC. Encoded protein: CASSPGTGDGYTF.

This clone was observed a single time. This sequence joins TRBV20-1 and TRBJ2-4; no firm D call. The CDR3 is 11 residues long. Trimming took 2 bases from V and 10 from J, leaving 9 bases between them. Per germline, CDR1 DFQATT and CDR2 SNEGSKA (reference sequence). The CDR3 DNA is TGCAGTGCTAGACAACAGCTAATTCAGTACTTC. Protein product: CSARQQLIQYF.

Here the CDR3 DNA reads TGTGCCAGCTCAGCCAGCTCCTATAATTCACCCCTCCACTTT. Translating gives CASSASSYNSPLHF. The rearrangement joins TRBV18 to TRBJ1-6; D remains ambiguous. Trimming removed 5 bases at V and 0 bases at J, with 5 bases between. The CDR3 is made up of 14 amino acids. The germline V gene has CDR1 KGHSH and CDR2 LQKENI.

This chain connects TRBV28 to TRBJ1-1; no firm D call. Trimming removed 3 bases from V and 0 bases from J, with 11 bases in between. This CDR3 has 15 amino acids. CDR1 and CDR2 from the germline V gene are MDHEN and SYDVKM. CDR3 region: CASSLVGMMNTEAFF. The CDR3 nucleotides read TGTGCCAGCAGTTTGGTCGGGATGATGAACACTGAAGCTTTCTTT.

The V call is TRBV11-3, the J call TRBJ2-2; D is unresolved. This CDR3 spans 13 amino acids. Germline CDR1 and CDR2: SGHNT and YENEEA. Trimming removed 3 bases at V and 7 bases at J, with 9 bases between. CDR3 coding DNA: TGTGCCAGCAGCTTGGGCAGGAACGGGGAGCTGTTTTTT. It codes for CASSLGRNGELFF.

This chain uses TRBV7-3 with TRBJ2-7, with 7 bases matching TRBD1. The CDR3 is made up of 13 amino acids. The V and J ends lost 3 bases and 4 bases, in that order; junction bases with no gene match: 3. CDR1 and CDR2 (germline): SGHTA, FQGTGA. The CDR3 DNA reads as TGTGCCAGCAGCTTCCACAGGGGTTACGAGCAGTACTTC. Residues: CASSFHRGYEQYF.